Sequencing of this T cell receptor (beta chain) was carried out in a study of OX40 agonist ivuxolimab in advanced cancers. Study summary: Prior anti-PD-1, anti-PD-L1 or anti-CTLA-4 therapy did not bar entry, and more than 35% had some.

Study-level results: At 0.1 to 3.0 mg/kg and by week 6, CD4+ and CD8+ T cells in the blood had expanded clonally. Normalized T-cell clonal expansion was also low in a subset of nonresponders.

Germline assignment: CDR1 SSHAT and CDR2 FNYEAQ (reference sequence). This CDR3 is 16 amino acids long. The V and J ends lost 1 base and 1 base respectively, with 13 bases between them. On this clone: Its matching antigen is unknown.

The investigators sampled blood at baseline, at cycle 4 day 1, and at cycle 7 day 1. Generated by immunoSEQ multiplex PCR, the TCRdb table keeps only in-frame clones and is missing some. The sample has around 65,000 clones; approximately 88% are singletons. The sequence derives from an adult with an advanced solid tumor such as melanoma, head and neck, liver or kidney cancer. The sample in question was CD4+ or CD8+ T cells sorted from blood, obtained in a trial of the OX40 agonist ivuxolimab. The V and J genes are TRBV7-7 and TRBJ2-5, with D possibly being TRBD1 or TRBD2 (5 bases each). CDR3 DNA: TGTGCCAGCAGCTTAGGGTCCGTAGGGACCCAAGAGACCCAGTACTTC. Its translation: CASSLGSVGTQETQYF. Variable domain in full (rest from reference TRBV7-7 and TRBJ2-5): GAGVSQSPRYKVTKRGQDVTLRCDPISSHATLYWYQQALGQGPEFLTYFNYEAQPDKSGLPSDRFSAERPEGSISTLTIQRTEQRDSAMYRCASSLGSVGTQETQYFGPGTRLLVL.